The rows below give T cell receptor beta chains drawn from one sample of a study of T cells in Graves' hyperthyroidism and ophthalmopathy. One entry per CDR3 protein, called by TCRdb with MiXCR from the multiplex PCR reads. The profile shows more than 600,000 distinct CDR3 sequences, around 17% of them singletons. The sample was blood. The source of these receptors is a man younger than 35 with Graves' hyperthyroidism. The CDR3 runs from the conserved cysteine through the conserved F or W. D genes are given only for firm matches. For some rows the clone size is stated as once, few or many, or as a class when expanded; others skip it.

d_call j_call v_call clone_size cdr3_aa cdr3_nt
- TRBJ2-7 TRBV30 - CAWSAWGVSYEQYF TGTGCCTGGAGTGCGTGGGGGGTTAGCTACGAGCAGTACTTC
- TRBJ2-7 TRBV3-1 many CASSHGGALYEQYF TGTGCCAGCAGCCATGGGGGGGCACTATACGAGCAGTACTTC
- TRBJ1-5 TRBV12-3/TRBV12-4 many CASSRGTPPQPQHF TGTGCCAGCAGTCGCGGGACACCTCCTCAGCCCCAGCATTTT
- TRBJ1-3 TRBV2 many CASSGRVSGNTIYF TGTGCCAGCAGTGGCCGGGTCTCTGGAAACACCATATATTTT
TRBD1 TRBJ2-7 TRBV18 few CASSPGTVPWGEQYF TGTGCCAGCTCACCGGGGACAGTCCCCTGGGGGGAGCAGTACTTC
- TRBJ2-5 TRBV25-1 many CASSEGGRGETQYF TGTGCCAGCAGTGAGGGGGGCAGGGGCGAGACCCAGTACTTC
- TRBJ1-2 TRBV12-3/TRBV12-4 few CASSLNPTYYYGYTF TGTGCCAGCAGTTTAAACCCGACTTACTACTATGGCTACACCTTC
- TRBJ1-4 TRBV6-1 - CASGAERVREKLFF TGTGCCTCAGGAGCAGAAAGAGTTAGGGAAAAACTGTTTTTT
TRBD2 TRBJ2-7 TRBV6-2/TRBV6-3 many CASSHAGADFYEQYF TGTGCCAGCAGTCATGCGGGAGCGGACTTCTACGAGCAGTACTTC
- TRBJ2-1 TRBV28 - CATETSEDEQFF TGTGCCACCGAGACGAGCGAGGATGAGCAGTTCTTC
TRBD1 TRBJ1-2 TRBV27 many CASSLTGGSVGYTF TGTGCCAGCAGTCTTACAGGGGGCTCTGTTGGCTACACCTTC